The next 28 T cell receptor beta chains were all read from a single sample in a study of CD8 T cells in Susac syndrome. cDNA came from around 0.5 to 1 ug RNA primed by random hexamers. MiXCR, run by TCRdb on the immunoSEQ multiplex PCR reads, gives a single entry per CDR3 protein. The sample holds some 77,000 distinct CDR3 sequences; 93% are singletons and the top ten take 0.15%. Material: CD4+ T cells from PBMCs. The receptors were sampled from a human donor with Susac syndrome.

A word on this clonotype: The CDR3 does not close with the conserved phenylalanine or tryptophan, likely indicating a read error. The chain is built from TRBV11-1 and TRBJ1-1; the D is unclear. CDR3 length equals 11 residues. V lost 8 bases and J 8 bases, leaving 12 bases between the germline ends. Germline values: CDR1 SGHAT, CDR2 FQDESV (reference sequence). The CDR3 nucleotides read TGTGCCAGCCAGGACTGGACCGAAGCTTTCCTT. It codes for CASQDWTEAFL.

The rearrangement links TRBV20-1 to TRBJ1-5; D gene ambiguous. In germline, CDR1 is DFQATT, CDR2 SNEGSKA (reference sequence). The V gene lost 2 bases and the J gene lost 4 bases, with 15 bases spanning the gap. This CDR3 has 15 amino acids. Here the CDR3 reads CSARKDGRDNQPQHF. The CDR3 nucleotides are TGCAGTGCTAGAAAAGATGGGAGGGATAATCAGCCCCAGCATTTT.

This chain uses TRBV18 with TRBJ1-2; the D is unclear. V shed 3 bases and J shed 6 bases, with 17 bases lying between them. Per germline, CDR1 KGHSH and CDR2 LQKENI. There are 15 residues in the CDR3. The CDR3 is CASSPHLPPRDGYTF. The CDR3 DNA is TGTGCCAGCTCACCCCACCTCCCACCAAGGGATGGCTACACCTTC.

The V and J genes are TRBV28 and TRBJ2-7, with TRBD1 matching 12 bases. CDR3 length: 15 amino acids. V dropped 6 bases and J dropped 4; count of bases not matched to a gene: 7. Germline V gives CDR1 MDHEN, CDR2 SYDVKM. This CDR3 is CASSSSGQGAYEQYF. CDR3 nucleotides: TGTGCCAGCAGCTCATCGGGACAGGGGGCTTACGAGCAGTACTTC.

V gene TRBV3-1 combines with J gene TRBJ1-3; D uncertain. V dropped 4 bases and J dropped 0 bases, with 13 bases sitting between them. The germline V gene encodes CDR1 LGHDT and CDR2 YNNKEL (reference sequence). This CDR3 has 16 residues. The CDR3 sequence: CASSPLQGSSGNTIYF. CDR3 nucleotide sequence: TGTGCCAGCAGCCCCCTACAAGGATCCTCTGGAAACACCATATATTTT.

The J gene is TRBJ2-5, the V gene TRBV7-6; D not certain. CDR3 length equals 14 residues. Trimming took 2 bases from V and 1 from J, leaving 8 bases between them. Germline CDR1 is SGHVS and CDR2 is FNYEAQ. The CDR3 DNA sequence: TGTGCCAGCAGCTTAAGGCGGCTCCAAGAGACCCAGTACTTC. Protein sequence: CASSLRRLQETQYF.

V and J are TRBV5-6 and TRBJ2-7, with D possibly being TRBD1 (6 bases). The CDR3 runs to 13 residues. Trimming removed 1 base from V and 3 bases from J, with 8 bases in between. CDR1 and CDR2 (germline): SGHDT, YYEEEE. CDR3: CASSLWTDYEQYF. The CDR3, as DNA: TGTGCCAGCAGCTTGTGGACAGACTACGAGCAGTACTTC. Full variable domain (outside the CDR3, taken from reference TRBV5-6 and TRBJ2-7): DAGVTQSPTHLIKTRGQQVTLRCSPKSGHDTVSWYQQALGQGPQFIFQYYEEEERQRGNFPDRFSGHQFPNYSSELNVNALLLGDSALYLCASSLWTDYEQYFGPGTRLTVT.

The rearrangement links TRBV6-5 to TRBJ2-1, with 7 bases aligning to TRBD1. Germline V gene lookup returns CDR1 MNHEY and CDR2 SVGAGI. The CDR3 extends over 15 amino acids. With V trimmed by 7 bases and J by 8 bases, 14 bases remained unmatched. DNA for the CDR3: TGTGCCAGCACCCACGGGAACAGGGGTAGGGATGAGCAGTTCTTC. Protein sequence: CASTHGNRGRDEQFF.

The J gene is TRBJ1-2, the V gene TRBV19; D not resolved. The CDR3 loop spans 12 amino acids. V gave up 8 bases and J gave up 8 bases, with 15 bases separating them. From germline, CDR1 is LNHDA and CDR2 SQIVND (reference sequence). This CDR3 reads CASSGRSGGYTF. For the CDR3, the DNA is TGTGCCAGTTCCGGCAGGTCTGGGGGCTACACCTTC.

The chain joins TRBV19 to TRBJ2-1; 13 positions match TRBD2. CDR1 LNHDA and CDR2 SQIVND come from the germline V gene (reference sequence). The CDR3 has 16 amino acids. The V gene end was trimmed by 6 bases and the J gene end by 7 bases; junction bases not matched to a gene: 9. The CDR3 nucleotides are TGTGCCAGTAGCCAATGGGGACTAGCGGGGAGTAATGAGCAGTTCTTC. Amino acids: CASSQWGLAGSNEQFF.

V usage is TRBV9 and J usage is TRBJ2-5, with D unclear. Germline V gives CDR1 SGDLS, CDR2 YYNGEE. This CDR3 region has 14 residues. The V end was cut by 3 bases, the J end by 2 bases, with 11 bases between. CDR3 sequence (DNA): TGTGCCAGCAGCGCGACTCAGGTACAAGAGACCCAGTACTTC. It encodes CASSATQVQETQYF.

The V and J genes are TRBV20-1 and TRBJ2-5, with D perhaps TRBD1 (5 bases). The CDR3 has 13 residues. CDR1 and CDR2 (germline): DFQATT, SNEGSKA (reference sequence). V was cut by 3 bases and J by 4 bases, with 12 bases left in between. CDR3 protein: CSASGAGIETQYF. DNA of the CDR3: TGCAGTGCTAGTGGGGCAGGGATAGAGACCCAGTACTTC.

The CDR3 DNA reads as TGCAGTGCTAGAGATCTGCAGCCCGATCAAGATAGTACTGAAGCTTTCTTT. This encodes CSARDLQPDQDSTEAFF. The V and J genes are TRBV20-1 and TRBJ1-1; D gene ambiguous. Trimming left V 0 bases short and J 5 bases short, with 22 bases between. The CDR3 is made up of 17 amino acids. Germline CDR1 and CDR2: DFQATT and SNEGSKA (reference sequence).

The chain is built from TRBV6-1 and TRBJ1-3; 8 positions match TRBD1. V trimming: 2 bases; J trimming: 0 bases; junction bases outside the gene matches: 9. Germline CDR1 is MNHNS and CDR2 is SASEGT. The CDR3 sequence is 18 residues long. The CDR3 DNA is TGTGCCAGCAGTGAACTGCGACGGACAGGGTTCTCTGGAAACACCATATATTTT. Translation: CASSELRRTGFSGNTIYF.

The chain employs TRBV30 and TRBJ2-1; the D call may be TRBD1 or TRBD2 (6 bases each). Germline CDR1 reads GTSNPN; CDR2 reads SVGIG (reference sequence). The V end lost 3 bases, the J end lost 8 bases, and 20 bases lay between the germline ends. This CDR3 is built from 15 residues. The CDR3 sequence: CAWREGTLVWDEQFF. CDR3 nucleotides: TGTGCCTGGAGGGAGGGGACACTCGTCTGGGATGAGCAGTTCTTC.

V usage is TRBV30 and J usage is TRBJ2-1; D uncertain. The CDR3 runs 15 residues. Germline loops: CDR1 GTSNPN, CDR2 SVGIG (reference sequence). V was pared by 3 bases and J by 12 bases, with 24 bases between. CDR3 amino acids: CAWSAARTNPKGQFF. DNA for the CDR3: TGTGCCTGGAGCGCGGCAAGGACCAACCCAAAGGGGCAGTTCTTC.

The chain joins TRBV20-1 to TRBJ2-2; possibly TRBD2 for D (5 bases). CDR1 and CDR2 from the germline V gene are DFQATT and SNEGSKA (reference sequence). Deletions cut 1 base from V and 1 base from J, with 13 bases between. This CDR3 spans 16 amino acids. In DNA form, the CDR3 reads TGCAGTGCTAGAGCAGGTGTGGGGAGGAACACCGGGGAGCTGTTTTTT. It translates to CSARAGVGRNTGELFF.

The CDR3, as DNA: TGTGCCAGCAGCTACCGACCGGGACAGGTCTACGAGCAGTACTTC. This sequence encodes CASSYRPGQVYEQYF. The rearrangement links TRBV7-8 to TRBJ2-7, with 8 bases matching TRBD1. This CDR3 is built from 15 residues. The junction had 8 bases not matched to a gene; V was cut back by 4 bases and J by 3 bases. The germline gives CDR1 SGHVS, CDR2 FQNEAQ.

This clonotype was detected only once. The chain recombines TRBV19 with TRBJ2-1; TRBD1 is a possible D gene (6 bases). The CDR3 contains 17 residues. The V gene's germline CDR1 is LNHDA and CDR2 SQIVND (reference sequence). Trimming left V 6 bases short and J 0 bases short, with 18 bases between. For the CDR3, the DNA is TGTGCCAGTAGACAGGGCCCCGTCTTTAGCTCCTACAATGAGCAGTTCTTC. It yields the protein CASRQGPVFSSYNEQFF.

The chain is built from TRBV2 and TRBJ1-2; D gene unclear. Germline V lookup: CDR1 SNHLY, CDR2 FYNNEI. V was clipped by 2 bases and J by 0 bases, with 7 bases between them. CDR3 length: 14 amino acids. The CDR3 region has the DNA TGTGCCAGCAGTGAACAGACCGCTAACTATGGCTACACCTTC. This translates into CASSEQTANYGYTF.

The chain joins TRBV14 to TRBJ2-3; TRBD1 is a possible D gene (5 bases). Germline loops: CDR1 SGHDN, CDR2 FVKESK. Trimming removed 5 bases from V and 6 bases from J, with 18 bases in between. The CDR3 sequence is 15 residues long. DNA for the CDR3: TGTGCCAGCAGCTCTCAGCTAGGGGATACGGATACGCAGTATTTT. Amino acids: CASSSQLGDTDTQYF.

J is TRBJ1-3 and V is TRBV9; no firm D call. Germline V gives CDR1 SGDLS, CDR2 YYNGEE. This CDR3 region has 14 residues. Trimming cost V 7 bases and J 0 bases, with 11 bases left between them. Here the CDR3 DNA reads TGTGCCAGCTCACGTGAGGACTCTGGAAACACCATATATTTT. Protein sequence: CASSREDSGNTIYF.

This clonotype was seen once. The chain is built from TRBV20-1 and TRBJ1-4; 9 bases match TRBD1. The J segment lost 5 bases and the V segment lost 2 bases, leaving 3 bases of the junction unmatched. CDR3 length: 14 amino acids. CDR1 is DFQATT, CDR2 SNEGSKA, per germline (reference sequence). Here the CDR3 reads CSARPGQGNEKLFF. For the CDR3, the DNA is TGCAGTGCTAGACCGGGACAGGGAAATGAAAAACTGTTTTTT.

This chain connects TRBV20-1 to TRBJ1-2; D gene uncertain. The V end lost 6 bases, the J end lost 4 bases, and 12 bases lay between the germline ends. This CDR3 is built from 12 residues. Germline values: CDR1 DFQATT, CDR2 SNEGSKA (reference sequence). The DNA of the CDR3 is TGCAGTGCGAAAGTAGACCCCTATGGCTACACCTTC. This gives the protein CSAKVDPYGYTF.

This sequence joins TRBV6-2 or TRBV6-3 and TRBJ2-3, with 10 nucleotides matching TRBD2. The germline V gene has CDR1 MNHEY and CDR2 SVGEGT. CDR3 length: 14 amino acids. V dropped 9 bases and J dropped 2; count of bases not matched to a gene: 5. The DNA for the CDR3 is TGTGCCAGTACACTAGCGGGGACCACAGATACGCAGTATTTT. Translating gives CASTLAGTTDTQYF.

The chain carries TRBV29-1 and TRBJ2-3, with D possibly being TRBD1 or TRBD2 (6 bases each). V was pared by 5 bases and J by 3 bases, with 15 bases between. Germline CDR1 reads SQVTM; CDR2 reads ANQGSEA. CDR3 length: 14 amino acids. The CDR3 DNA follows: TGCAGCGTTCGAGTCCAAGGGGGGACAGATACGCAGTATTTT. Its translation is CSVRVQGGTDTQYF.

CDR3 protein: CASSFSGNARGYTF. CDR3 sequence (DNA): TGTGCCAGCAGTTTTTCGGGGAACGCACGTGGCTACACCTTC. The genes are TRBV12-3 or TRBV12-4 and TRBJ1-2, with D hard to call. The CDR3 length is 14 residues. V was cut by 3 bases and J by 7 bases, with 15 bases left in between.

V gene TRBV19 combines with J gene TRBJ2-5; D call uncertain. From germline, CDR1 is LNHDA and CDR2 SQIVND (reference sequence). Trimming stripped 5 bases from V and 5 bases from J, with 12 bases between. The CDR3 loop spans 13 amino acids. The CDR3 protein is CASSWALGETQYF. The CDR3 DNA sequence: TGTGCCAGTAGTTGGGCTCTCGGTGAGACCCAGTACTTC.